Sequencing of this T cell receptor beta chain was carried out in a study of shared clonotypes between healthy human individuals. Using immunoSEQ multiplex PCR, the repertoire was profiled, and TCRdb retains in-frame clones only, with some absent. The table records some 650,000 clones, around 97% of them present only once. The clonotype comes from a woman aged 30 to 39 in good health. The specimen sequenced was naive CD4+ T cells sorted from blood. Sample subset: CD45RA+ positively selected.

In DNA form, the CDR3 reads TGTGCCAGCAGTTTAGGGGCTAGCGGGAGGGAAGAGACCCAGTACTTC. It yields the protein CASSLGASGREETQYF. The chain uses TRBV28 and TRBJ2-5; TRBD2 matches 12 bases. The CDR3 is made up of 16 amino acids. Looked up from germline, CDR1 is MDHEN and CDR2 is SYDVKM. V was clipped by 2 bases and J by 3 bases; unmatched bases: 4.